The source of this TCR beta chain is a study of breast tumors, draining lymph nodes, adjacent tissues. TCRdb itself ran the multiplex PCR reads through MiXCR, one entry per CDR3 protein. The sample yields about 200,000 distinct CDR3 sequences, under 40% seen once. Breast cancer patients provided tissue from their axillary draining lymph nodes. General study results and limits: Luminal-like breast cancer showed significantly greater tumor-nontumor repertoire similarity than basal-like breast cancer did. Tumor repertoires ranked between lymph nodes and nontumor tissue in diversity, with V and J gene preferences. The lymph node origin of tumor T cells was framed as consistent with a hypothesis, not demonstrated.

In germline, CDR1 is LGHNA, CDR2 YNFKEQ. Trimming took off 0 bases at V and 6 bases at J, with 11 bases between the two ends. The CDR3 contains 14 residues. This clonotype was detected many times. Its cognate antigen is unknown. Sequencing was carried out using axillary lymph node tissue. The sequence came from a female donor with breast cancer. Some clones in this sample may be carry-over from other donors' samples. This chain links TRBV4-2 with TRBJ2-5, with D tentatively TRBD2 (6 bases). The CDR3 DNA reads TGTGCCAGCAGCCAAGATCGGGGGATGAAGACCCAGTACTTC. Protein: CASSQDRGMKTQYF.